One TCR beta chain is described in this entry. CDR3 size: 12 residues. The trim removed 5 bases at V and 10 bases at J, leaving 3 bases unmatched. Germline V CDR1 and CDR2: LNHDA, SQIVND (reference sequence). Original processing notes: Nucleated cell counts were estimated from reference gene primer amplification. Only in-frame clones appear in the TCRdb table, and some are missing; sequencing was by immunoSEQ multiplex PCR. The V and J calls and clone size are taken from that table; D and trimming were inferred from the DNA. The top ten clones hold over 2% of a sample with about 110,000 clones, 88% of them seen once. The sample belongs to a study of blood T cell repertoires in COVID-19. Overall study: Sites across the United States, Italy and Spain contributed samples from acute and convalescent COVID-19. Sources were T cells, B-cell-depleted T cells, or PBMCs; the material itself was cDNA or gDNA.

Sequenced: peripheral blood. The clonotype comes from a human donor in a cohort sampled during active COVID-19. The chain employs TRBV19 and TRBJ2-1; 9 bases agree with TRBD2. The CDR3 protein is CASSVLAGEQFF. CDR3 sequence (DNA): TGTGCCAGTAGTGTTCTAGCGGGGGAGCAGTTCTTC.